The entry that follows covers one T cell receptor (beta chain) sequence. Its antigen is still unknown. The sample comes from a study of T cell responses to AZD1222 COVID-19 vaccine. The study's findings and limits: Recipients of two AZD1222 doses showed rising Spike-specific TCR breadth and depth. No day 14 peak samples; only post-peak repertoires were characterized. Reportedly, close to half of spike-specific TCRs are directed against unmutated variant regions.

TCRdb's table, derived via immunoSEQ multiplex PCR, lists solely in-frame clones and lacks some. The data hold around 100,000 clones, with around 87% observed a single time. The V end was cut by 6 bases, the J end by 2 bases, with 10 bases between. The CDR3 is 14 residues long. Germline values: CDR1 MDHEN, CDR2 SYDVKM. The V call is TRBV28, the J call TRBJ1-4; D unresolved. Sequenced material: peripheral blood, taken on day 0 of MenACWY control vaccination. This receptor was taken from an adult in good health. The DNA for the CDR3 is TGTGCCAGCAGGGCGCCGGGGACTAATGAAAAACTGTTTTTT. Its translation: CASRAPGTNEKLFF.